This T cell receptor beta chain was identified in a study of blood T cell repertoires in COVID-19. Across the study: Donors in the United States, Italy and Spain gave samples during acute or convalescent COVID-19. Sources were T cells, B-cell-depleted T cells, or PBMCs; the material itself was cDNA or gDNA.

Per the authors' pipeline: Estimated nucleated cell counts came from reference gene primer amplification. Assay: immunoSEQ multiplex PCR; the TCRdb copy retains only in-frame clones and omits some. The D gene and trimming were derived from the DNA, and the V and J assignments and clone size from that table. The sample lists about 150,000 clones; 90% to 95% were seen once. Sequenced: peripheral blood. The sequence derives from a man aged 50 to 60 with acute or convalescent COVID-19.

Here the CDR3 reads CASSRGGADTQYF. The CDR3 nucleotides are TGTGCCAGCAGTAGAGGGGGCGCAGATACGCAGTATTTT. This rearrangement joins TRBV27 to TRBJ2-3, with 7 bases identical to TRBD1. V lost 5 bases, J lost 4 bases, and 3 bases stayed unmatched. Germline CDR1 reads MNHEY; CDR2 reads SMNVEV (reference sequence). This CDR3 contains 13 residues.